The entry below describes one T cell receptor beta chain. What it binds is unknown. A junction end diverges from the germline sequence, so it may reflect a read error. The data are from a study of cytomegalovirus exposure and HLA in healthy donors. Overall study results and limits: Presence/absence results assume similar sequencing depth per donor, which may not hold. Reportedly, cytomegalovirus status was diagnosed with high sensitivity and specificity. Reportedly, TCR beta sequences accurately predicted HLA-A and HLA-B alleles in most subjects. Researchers catalogued 164 TCR beta chains as cytomegalovirus-associated.

The PCR used 60 Vbeta and 13 Jbeta primers. The table came from immunoSEQ multiplex PCR; TCRdb's copy has only in-frame clones and leaves some out. The data hold fewer than 85,000 clones, with roughly 72% observed a single time. CDR3 length: 18 residues. Germline lookup yields CDR1 SEHNR and CDR2 FQNEAQ (reference sequence). This sequence was found in a man aged 35-49 years in good health and CMV-seropositive. Sequences were obtained from PBMCs. The V gene is TRBV7-9, the J gene TRBJ2-3; the D is unclear. CDR3: CSSSLVMAFTPQTDTQYF. In DNA form, the CDR3 reads TGTTCCAGCAGCTTAGTAATGGCTTTCACGCCTCAAACAGATACGCAGTATTTT.